This T cell receptor beta chain came from a study of T cell responses to AZD1222 COVID-19 vaccine. Study-wide findings and caveats: Mapped onto spike, vaccine-associated CD4 TCRs spanned it and were dominant at 160-218 and 743-854. The sample set comprised mostly white British donors with more females, and clonal diversity was possibly underestimated.

TCRdb keeps only in-frame clones here, not all; method: immunoSEQ multiplex PCR. The table includes some 190,000 clones, about 94% detected once. From germline, CDR1 is MNHEY and CDR2 SVGEGT. The CDR3 extends over 13 amino acids. V dropped 6 bases and J dropped 12 bases, with 18 bases sitting between them. Comment on this clone: Its antigen is as yet unknown.

Sequencing was performed on peripheral blood, taken 28 days after the second dose of the MenACWY control vaccine. This chain uses TRBV6-2 or TRBV6-3 with TRBJ2-1, with D unresolved. The TCR comes from an adult who received the MenACWY meningococcal vaccine as a control. The CDR3 coding sequence is TGTGCCAGCAGCCCTTCTTTGAGGACCGGGCAGTTCTTC. Residues: CASSPSLRTGQFF.